The 12 T cell receptor beta chains below come from one sample, sequenced in a study of blood T cell repertoires in COVID-19. The method was immunoSEQ multiplex PCR; TCRdb's version includes in-frame clones alone and lacks a portion of them. The sample has roughly 71,000 clones, about 80% seen once; the top ten hold around a sixth. The specimen sequenced was peripheral blood. These receptor sequences come from a man in his sixties or seventies who had recovered from COVID-19.

The chain is built from TRBV24-1 and TRBJ2-1; 12 bases fit TRBD2. The V gene's germline CDR1 is KGHDR and CDR2 SFDVKD. The CDR3 is 17 amino acids. V lost 1 base and J lost 5; bases outside the gene matches: 5. The CDR3 DNA is TGTGCCACCAGTGATTTTAAGACTAGCGGGAGAAACAATGAGCAGTTCTTC. Encoded protein: CATSDFKTSGRNNEQFF.

The chain has TRBV7-9 and TRBJ1-1; 9 bases map to TRBD1. J was trimmed by 5 bases and V by 6 bases; bases with no gene match: 4. The CDR3 extends over 13 amino acids. CDR1 SEHNR and CDR2 FQNEAQ come from the germline V gene (reference sequence). CDR3 amino acids: CASRGQGRTEAFF. Written as DNA, the CDR3 is TGTGCCAGCAGGGGACAGGGTCGGACTGAAGCTTTCTTT.

The gene calls are TRBV6-1 and TRBJ2-7; a possible D gene is TRBD1 (5 bases). The CDR3 spans 14 residues. Trimming took 0 bases from V and 3 from J, leaving 9 bases between them. In germline, CDR1 is MNHNS, CDR2 SASEGT. The chain's CDR3 is CASSEASTGYEQYF. For the CDR3, the DNA is TGTGCCAGCAGTGAAGCCTCAACAGGCTACGAGCAGTACTTC.

The V call is TRBV29-1, the J call TRBJ2-7, with 9 bases that match TRBD2. Germline CDR1 is SQVTM and CDR2 is ANQGSEA. The length of the CDR3 is 14 residues. V trimming: 6 bases; J trimming: 7 bases; junction bases outside the gene matches: 13. CDR3 coding DNA: TGCAGCGTGACGACTAGCGGCCCCTCGGGAGAGCAGTACTTC. Protein: CSVTTSGPSGEQYF.

The chain carries TRBV14 and TRBJ2-7; D is perhaps TRBD1 (5 bases). Germline assignment: CDR1 SGHDN and CDR2 FVKESK. Trimming took off 8 bases at V and 3 bases at J, with 11 bases between the two ends. The CDR3 loop spans 12 amino acids. The CDR3 sequence is CASGFTGYEQYF. The CDR3 nucleotides are TGTGCCAGCGGATTCACAGGCTACGAGCAGTACTTC.

This chain connects TRBV7-8 to TRBJ2-7; 7 bases map to TRBD2. Unmatched junction bases numbered 5, after V lost 5 bases and J lost 1 base. This CDR3 comprises 14 residues. CDR1 is SGHVS and CDR2 is FQNEAQ in the germline V gene. Written as DNA, the CDR3 is TGTGCCAGCAGCCTGGTCGGGAGGTCCTACGAGCAGTACTTC. Encoded protein: CASSLVGRSYEQYF.

The chain links TRBV27 to TRBJ2-5, with D unresolved. V was shortened by 5 bases and J by 4 bases, with 17 bases between the two germline ends. The germline gives CDR1 MNHEY, CDR2 SMNVEV (reference sequence). The CDR3 loop spans 15 amino acids. The CDR3 region is CASSPWADTGETQYF. The CDR3 nucleotides are TGTGCCAGCAGTCCCTGGGCTGACACCGGAGAGACCCAGTACTTC.

The CDR3: CASSLPGQGSLTQYF. As DNA, the CDR3 is TGTGCCAGTAGTCTACCGGGACAGGGGTCCCTGACCCAGTACTTC. The chain joins TRBV19 to TRBJ2-5; 10 nucleotides align to TRBD1. The CDR3 is 15 residues long. Germline-derived CDR1 and CDR2 are LNHDA and SQIVND (reference sequence). J was trimmed by 7 bases and V by 5 bases; bases with no gene match: 10.

The chain combines TRBV29-1 with TRBJ2-7; 10 bases line up with TRBD1. Germline-derived CDR1 and CDR2 are SQVTM and ANQGSEA. Trimming removed 6 bases from V and 5 bases from J; junction bases left unmatched: 7. CDR3 size: 13 residues. The CDR3 DNA sequence: TGCAGCGTCTCGACAGGGGGCGAGGACGAGCAGTACTTC. Translating it yields CSVSTGGEDEQYF.

The CDR3 protein is CASSLSVAEAFF. CDR3 sequence (DNA): TGTGCCAGCAGCTTAAGCGTGGCTGAAGCTTTCTTT. The rearrangement links TRBV7-2 to TRBJ1-1; the D is unclear. With 2 bases removed from V and 6 bases from J, the gap between germline ends came to 7 bases. CDR1 and CDR2 (germline): SGHTA, FQGNSA. This CDR3 has 12 amino acids. The whole variable domain, remainder taken from reference TRBV7-2 and TRBJ1-1, is GAGVSQSPSNKVTEKGKDVELRCDPISGHTALYWYRQSLGQGLEFLIYFQGNSAPDKSGLPSDRFSAERTGGSVSTLTIQRTQQEDSAVYLCASSLSVAEAFFGQGTRLTVV.

The chain combines TRBV2 with TRBJ2-1; a possible D gene is TRBD2 (5 bases). The CDR3 spans 12 residues. V lost 10 bases and J lost 12, with 19 bases in between. The V gene's germline CDR1 is SNHLY and CDR2 FYNNEI. The DNA of the CDR3 is TGTGCCACCCCGGGGAGCGCGGCAACGCAGTTCTTC. Translation: CATPGSAATQFF.

The genes are TRBV2 and TRBJ2-3; 10 nucleotides line up with TRBD1. Germline V gene sequence: CDR1 SNHLY, CDR2 FYNNEI. The CDR3 has 15 amino acids. Losses at the gene ends were 5 bases for V and 4 bases for J; bases not matched to a gene: 6. The CDR3 protein is CASSLLGQGADTQYF. CDR3 bases: TGTGCCAGCAGTCTTCTAGGACAGGGGGCAGATACGCAGTATTTT.